This T cell receptor beta chain comes out of a study of T cells expressing NK-cell markers (TCRdb year 2020). For context, the study as a whole: Three sorted T-cell subsets (CD3+CD56+NKG2C+, CD3+CD56+NKG2C- and CD3+CD56-NKG2C+) from 8 or 9 donors had their TCR beta-chain repertoires profiled. Seven of the eight sequenced donors were HCMV-seropositive and one was HCMV-seronegative. The study sequenced eight donors, all healthy volunteers chosen at random: three men and five women. Sequencing of the libraries produced 2 x 150 bp reads on Illumina HiSeq 2000/2500, MiSeq or NextSeq. Points the paper makes about the study in general: For six donors, the dominant CD3+CD56+NKG2C+ clonotypes were among the top 10 CD8+ clonotypes and accounted for roughly 1.0-7.5% of CD8+ T cells. Those dominant clonotypes were again the most abundant among CD3+CD56-NKG2C+ cells in four donors, at roughly 25-60.1%. Whether the expanded NKG2C-expressing T cell clones were specific for HCMV antigens was left unclear.

A commercial ELISA kit detecting HCMV-specific IgG in serum was used to determine HCMV serostatus. Ficoll density gradient centrifugation was used to isolate peripheral blood mononuclear cells from blood. Concerning this clonotype: The specificity of this receptor is unknown.

The data were produced on an Illumina HiSeq 2000. TCR beta cDNA libraries were made by 5'RACE template switching that added a universal primer site and unique molecular identifiers. cDNA synthesis was primed from the TCR beta constant segment, followed by two successive PCR amplification steps. The original methods were these. MIGEC was used to demultiplex reads and group reads by UMI, and MiTCR was used to assemble and quantify clonotypes. To remove erroneous sequences, TCR cDNA sequences were retained only when supported by two or more reads. The tcR package was used for downstream repertoire analysis, and clonotypes were matched across fractions by CDR3 nucleotide sequence plus V segment. VDJmatch was used to annotate antigen specificity against VDJdb, with one amino acid substitution in CDR3 permitted. TCRdb reprocessed the raw reads; every CDR3 protein sequence is a single record, and DNA is not supplied. These V and J calls rely on TCRdb rather than the paper's analysis. This sample's table has entries for around 280,000 distinct CDR3 sequences. The ten biggest clones cover roughly 0.4% of the sample.

CDR1 SGHTA and CDR2 FQGNSA were looked up in the germline V gene. From the cysteine up to the phenylalanine, the CDR3 has a length of 12 residues. The DNA is unrecorded. The V gene is TRBV7-2 and the J gene is TRBJ2-5. The sequenced sample consisted of blood T cells: a sorted CD56 or NKG2C T cell subset, CD4+ or CD8+ T cells, or bulk PBMC T cells (not recorded which). The sequence derives from a young man in good health. Donor details come from another sample of the same person, matched by shared clones. The CDR3 loop reads CASRLMGETQYF.